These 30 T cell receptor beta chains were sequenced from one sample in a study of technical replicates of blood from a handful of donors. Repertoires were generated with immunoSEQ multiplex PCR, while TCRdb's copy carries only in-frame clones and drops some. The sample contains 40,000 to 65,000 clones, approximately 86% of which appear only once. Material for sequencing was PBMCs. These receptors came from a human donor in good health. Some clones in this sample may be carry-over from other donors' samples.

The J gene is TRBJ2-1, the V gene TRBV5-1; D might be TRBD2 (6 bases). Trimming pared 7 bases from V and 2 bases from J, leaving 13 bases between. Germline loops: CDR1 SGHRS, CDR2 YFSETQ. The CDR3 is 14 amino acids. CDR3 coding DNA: TGCGCCAGCGCCCGGGTAGCGGCCTACAATGAGCAGTTCTTC. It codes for CASARVAAYNEQFF.

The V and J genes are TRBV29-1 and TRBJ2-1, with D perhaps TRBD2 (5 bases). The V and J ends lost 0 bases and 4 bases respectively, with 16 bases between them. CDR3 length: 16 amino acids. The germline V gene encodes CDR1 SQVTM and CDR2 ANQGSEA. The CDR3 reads CSVEDFRGLGYNEQFF. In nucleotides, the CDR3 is TGCAGCGTTGAAGATTTCCGGGGTCTGGGTTACAATGAGCAGTTCTTC.

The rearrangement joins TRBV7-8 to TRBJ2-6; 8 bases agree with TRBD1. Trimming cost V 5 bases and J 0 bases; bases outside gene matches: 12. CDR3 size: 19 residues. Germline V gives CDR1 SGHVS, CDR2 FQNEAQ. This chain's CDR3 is CASSPQQGGYPSGANVLTF. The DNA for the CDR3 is TGTGCCAGCAGCCCTCAACAGGGGGGATACCCCTCTGGGGCCAACGTCCTGACTTTC.

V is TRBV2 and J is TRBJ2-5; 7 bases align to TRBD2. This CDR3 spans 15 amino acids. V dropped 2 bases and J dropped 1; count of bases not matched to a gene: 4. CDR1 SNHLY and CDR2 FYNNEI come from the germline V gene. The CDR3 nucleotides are TGTGCCAGCAGTGAACGGGACTACAGCCAAGAGACCCAGTACTTC. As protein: CASSERDYSQETQYF.

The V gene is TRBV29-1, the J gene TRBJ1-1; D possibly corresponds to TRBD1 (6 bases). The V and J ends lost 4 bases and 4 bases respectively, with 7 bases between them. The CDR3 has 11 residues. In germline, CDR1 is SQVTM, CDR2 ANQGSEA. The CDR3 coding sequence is TGCAGCGTTGCCAGGGGCACTGAAGCTTTCTTT. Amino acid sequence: CSVARGTEAFF.

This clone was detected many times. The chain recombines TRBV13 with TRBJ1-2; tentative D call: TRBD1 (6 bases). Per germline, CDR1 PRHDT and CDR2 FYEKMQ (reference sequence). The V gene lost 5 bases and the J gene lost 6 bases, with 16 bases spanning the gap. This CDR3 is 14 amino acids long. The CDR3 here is CASSKEAGTHGYTF. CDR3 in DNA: TGTGCCAGCAGCAAAGAGGCAGGGACACATGGCTACACCTTC.

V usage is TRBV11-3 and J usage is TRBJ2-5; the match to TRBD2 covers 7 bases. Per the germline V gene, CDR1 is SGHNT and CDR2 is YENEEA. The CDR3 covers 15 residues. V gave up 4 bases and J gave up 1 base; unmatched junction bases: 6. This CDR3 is CASSSFSGPQETQYF. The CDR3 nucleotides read TGTGCCAGCAGCTCCTTTAGCGGGCCCCAAGAGACCCAGTACTTC.

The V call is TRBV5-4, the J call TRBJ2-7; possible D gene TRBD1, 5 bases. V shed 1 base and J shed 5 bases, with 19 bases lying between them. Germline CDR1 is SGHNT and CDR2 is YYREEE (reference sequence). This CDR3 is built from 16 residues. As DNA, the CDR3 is TGTGCCAGCAGCTTGAGCTTATATAGGGGTTTCGACGAGCAGTACTTC. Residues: CASSLSLYRGFDEQYF. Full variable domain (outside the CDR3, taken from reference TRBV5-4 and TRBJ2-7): ETGVTQSPTHLIKTRGQQVTLRCSSQSGHNTVSWYQQALGQGPQFIFQYYREEENGRGNFPPRFSGLQFPNYSSELNVNALELDDSALYLCASSLSLYRGFDEQYFGPGTRLTVT.

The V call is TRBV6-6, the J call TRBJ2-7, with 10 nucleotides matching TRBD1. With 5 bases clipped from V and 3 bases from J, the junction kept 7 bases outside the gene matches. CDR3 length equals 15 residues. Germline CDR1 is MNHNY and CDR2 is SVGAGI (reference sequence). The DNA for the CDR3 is TGTGCCAGCAGTACCCCGGGACAGGGGATCTACGAGCAGTACTTC. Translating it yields CASSTPGQGIYEQYF.

The CDR3 bases are TGTGCCAGCAGTTCTTCTCCCCACTCGGCGGATTCACCCCTCCACTTT. Amino acids: CASSSSPHSADSPLHF. The J gene is TRBJ1-6, the V gene TRBV28; D call uncertain. The germline V and J ends were trimmed by 4 bases and 8 bases, with 18 bases remaining between them. The CDR3 contains 16 residues. The germline gives CDR1 MDHEN, CDR2 SYDVKM.

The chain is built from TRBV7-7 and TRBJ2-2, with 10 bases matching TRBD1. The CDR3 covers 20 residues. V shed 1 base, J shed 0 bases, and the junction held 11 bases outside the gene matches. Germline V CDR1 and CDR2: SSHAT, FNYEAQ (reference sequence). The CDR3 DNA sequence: TGTGCCAGCAGCTTAGATGGGACAGGGGCACCTAGACCGAACACCGGGGAGCTGTTTTTT. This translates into CASSLDGTGAPRPNTGELFF.

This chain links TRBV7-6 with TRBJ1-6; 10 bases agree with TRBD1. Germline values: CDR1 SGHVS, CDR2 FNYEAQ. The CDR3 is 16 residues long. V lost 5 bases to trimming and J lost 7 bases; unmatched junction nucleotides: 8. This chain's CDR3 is CASSPEPGQGNSPLHF. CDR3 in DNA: TGTGCCAGCAGCCCGGAACCGGGACAGGGGAATTCACCCCTCCACTTT. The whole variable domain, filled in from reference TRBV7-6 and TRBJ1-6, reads GAGVSQSPRYKVTKRGQDVALRCDPISGHVSLYWYRQALGQGPEFLTYFNYEAQQDKSGLPNDRFSAERPEGSISTLTIQRTEQRDSAMYRCASSPEPGQGNSPLHFGNGTRLTVT.

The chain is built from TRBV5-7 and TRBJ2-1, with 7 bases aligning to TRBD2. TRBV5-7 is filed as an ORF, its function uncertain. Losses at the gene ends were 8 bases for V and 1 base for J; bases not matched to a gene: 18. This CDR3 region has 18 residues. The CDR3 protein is CASPSLLGGTPSYNEQFF. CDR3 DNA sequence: TGTGCCAGTCCCTCCCTTCTGGGGGGGACCCCGTCCTACAATGAGCAGTTCTTC.

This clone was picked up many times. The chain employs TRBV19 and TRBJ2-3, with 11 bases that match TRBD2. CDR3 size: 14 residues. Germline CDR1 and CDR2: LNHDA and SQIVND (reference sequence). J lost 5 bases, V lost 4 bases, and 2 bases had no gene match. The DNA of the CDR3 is TGTGCCAGTAGTACCGGACTAGCGGGAGATACGCAGTATTTT. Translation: CASSTGLAGDTQYF.

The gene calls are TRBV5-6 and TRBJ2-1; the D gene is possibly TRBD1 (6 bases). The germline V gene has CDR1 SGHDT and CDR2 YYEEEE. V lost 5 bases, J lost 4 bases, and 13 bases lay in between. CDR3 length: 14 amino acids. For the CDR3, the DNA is TGTGCCAGCAGACCGAGACAGGATTACAATGAGCAGTTCTTC. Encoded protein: CASRPRQDYNEQFF.

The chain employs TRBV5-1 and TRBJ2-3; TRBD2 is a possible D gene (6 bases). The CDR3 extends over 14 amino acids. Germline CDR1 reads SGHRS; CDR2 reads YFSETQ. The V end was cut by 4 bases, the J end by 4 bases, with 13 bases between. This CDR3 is CASSLDTGADTQYF. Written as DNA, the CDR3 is TGCGCCAGCAGCCTAGATACGGGGGCAGATACGCAGTATTTT. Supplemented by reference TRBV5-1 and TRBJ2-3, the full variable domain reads KAGVTQTPRYLIKTRGQQVTLSCSPISGHRSVSWYQQTPGQGLQFLFEYFSETQRNKGNFPGRFSGRQFSNSRSEMNVSTLELGDSALYLCASSLDTGADTQYFGPGTRLTVL.

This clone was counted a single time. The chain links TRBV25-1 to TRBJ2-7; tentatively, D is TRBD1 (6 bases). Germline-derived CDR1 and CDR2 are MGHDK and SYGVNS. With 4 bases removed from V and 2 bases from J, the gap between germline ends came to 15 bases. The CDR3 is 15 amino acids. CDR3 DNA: TGTGCCAGCAGTGGACGGACAGTTAAGACCTACGAGCAGTACTTC. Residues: CASSGRTVKTYEQYF.

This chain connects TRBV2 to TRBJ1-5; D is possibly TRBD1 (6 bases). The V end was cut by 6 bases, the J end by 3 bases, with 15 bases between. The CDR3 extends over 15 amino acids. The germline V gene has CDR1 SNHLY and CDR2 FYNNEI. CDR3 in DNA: TGTGCCAGCAGGGGGGGGCAGGCCACCAATCAGCCCCAGCATTTT. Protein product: CASRGGQATNQPQHF. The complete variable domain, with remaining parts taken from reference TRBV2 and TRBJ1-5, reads EPEVTQTPSHQVTQMGQEVILRCVPISNHLYFYWYRQILGQKVEFLVSFYNNEISEKSEIFDDQFSVERPDGSNFTLKIRSTKLEDSAMYFCASRGGQATNQPQHFGDGTRLSIL.

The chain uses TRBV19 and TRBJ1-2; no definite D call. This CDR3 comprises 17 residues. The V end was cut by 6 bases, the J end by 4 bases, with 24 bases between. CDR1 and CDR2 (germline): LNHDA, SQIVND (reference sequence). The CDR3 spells CASSVSGSSRSPYGYTF. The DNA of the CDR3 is TGTGCCAGTAGCGTCAGTGGCTCGTCTCGTTCCCCCTATGGCTACACCTTC.

The chain's CDR3 is CAWSRGTGELFF. The CDR3 region has the DNA TGTGCCTGGAGTAGGGGGACCGGGGAGCTGTTTTTT. V and J are TRBV30 and TRBJ2-2, with D possibly TRBD1 on 6 matching bases. The CDR3 is 12 residues long. Germline CDR1 GTSNPN, CDR2 SVGIG (reference sequence). The V end was cut by 2 bases, the J end by 5 bases, with 6 bases between.

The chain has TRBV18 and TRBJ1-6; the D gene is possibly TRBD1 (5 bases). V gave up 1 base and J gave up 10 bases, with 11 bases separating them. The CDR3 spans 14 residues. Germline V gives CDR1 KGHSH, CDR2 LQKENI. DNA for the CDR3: TGTGCCAGCTCACCACTGACAGTTGACTCACCCCTCCACTTT. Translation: CASSPLTVDSPLHF.

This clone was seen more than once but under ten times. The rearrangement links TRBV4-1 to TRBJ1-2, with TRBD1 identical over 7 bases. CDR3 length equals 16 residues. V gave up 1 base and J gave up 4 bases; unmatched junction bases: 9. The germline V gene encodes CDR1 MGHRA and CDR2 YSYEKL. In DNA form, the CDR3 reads TGCGCCAGCAGCCAAGGAGGAGGGGACAGAATCTATGGCTACACCTTC. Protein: CASSQGGGDRIYGYTF.

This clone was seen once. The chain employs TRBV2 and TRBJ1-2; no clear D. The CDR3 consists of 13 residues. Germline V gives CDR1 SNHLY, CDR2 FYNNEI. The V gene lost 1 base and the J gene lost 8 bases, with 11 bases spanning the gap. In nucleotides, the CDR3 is TGTGCCAGCAGTGAAGGGTCCCTAGTGGGCTACACCTTC. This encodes CASSEGSLVGYTF.

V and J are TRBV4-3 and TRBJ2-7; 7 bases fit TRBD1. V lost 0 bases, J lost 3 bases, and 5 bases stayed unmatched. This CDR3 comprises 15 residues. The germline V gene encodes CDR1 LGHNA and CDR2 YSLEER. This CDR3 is CASSQEQGTNYEQYF. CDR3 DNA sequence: TGCGCCAGCAGCCAAGAACAGGGGACCAACTACGAGCAGTACTTC.

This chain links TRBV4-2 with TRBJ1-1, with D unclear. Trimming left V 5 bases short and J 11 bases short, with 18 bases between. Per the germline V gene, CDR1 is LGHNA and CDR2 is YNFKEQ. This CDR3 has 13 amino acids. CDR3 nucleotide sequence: TGTGCCAGCAGCTCTGCCGGTCCCGGGATGGCTTTCTTT. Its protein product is CASSSAGPGMAFF.

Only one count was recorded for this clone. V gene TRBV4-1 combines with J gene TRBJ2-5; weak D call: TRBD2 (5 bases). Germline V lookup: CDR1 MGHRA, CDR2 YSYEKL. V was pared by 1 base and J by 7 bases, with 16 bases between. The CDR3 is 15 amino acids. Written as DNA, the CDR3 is TGCGCCAGCAGCCAAGTTCCAGAGGGCAGAGGGACCCAGTACTTC. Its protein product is CASSQVPEGRGTQYF.

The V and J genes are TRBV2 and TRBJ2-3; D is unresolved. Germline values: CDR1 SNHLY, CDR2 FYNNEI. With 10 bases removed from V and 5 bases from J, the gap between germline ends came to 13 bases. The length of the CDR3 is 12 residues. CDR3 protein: CAISSLGDTQYF. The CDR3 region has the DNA TGTGCCATATCGAGCCTCGGAGATACGCAGTATTTT.

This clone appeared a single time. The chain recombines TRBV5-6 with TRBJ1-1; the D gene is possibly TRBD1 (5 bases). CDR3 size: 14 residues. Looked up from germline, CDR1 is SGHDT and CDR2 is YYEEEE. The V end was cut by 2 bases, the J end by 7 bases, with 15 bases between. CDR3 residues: CASSFGRGGYEAFF. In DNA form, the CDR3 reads TGTGCCAGCAGCTTCGGGAGGGGTGGTTATGAAGCTTTCTTT.

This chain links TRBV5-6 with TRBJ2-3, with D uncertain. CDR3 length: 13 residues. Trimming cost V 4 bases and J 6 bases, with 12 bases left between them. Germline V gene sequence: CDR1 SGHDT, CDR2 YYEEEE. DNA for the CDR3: TGTGCCAGCAGCCCCCGGAGACGGGATACGCAGTATTTT. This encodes CASSPRRRDTQYF.

CDR3: CASSPGTRSHNEQFF. The CDR3 DNA follows: TGTGCCAGCAGCCCCGGGACTAGATCCCACAATGAGCAGTTCTTC. The rearrangement uses TRBV14 and TRBJ2-1, with 8 nucleotides matching TRBD2. This CDR3 has 15 amino acids. V trimming: 4 bases; J trimming: 5 bases; junction bases outside the gene matches: 7. The V gene's germline CDR1 is SGHDN and CDR2 FVKESK. Full variable domain (missing parts from reference TRBV14 and TRBJ2-1): EAGVTQFPSHSVIEKGQTVTLRCDPISGHDNLYWYRRVMGKEIKFLLHFVKESKQDESGMPNNRFLAERTGGTYSTLKVQPAELEDSGVYFCASSPGTRSHNEQFFGPGTRLTVL.